This T cell receptor (beta chain) stems from a study of blood T cell repertoires in COVID-19 (dated by TCRdb to 2018 to 2020). Background on the whole study: The collaborator samples originated in the United States, Italy and Spain and spanned the acute and convalescent phases of COVID-19. The material from the prospective study consisted of cDNA or gDNA derived from T cells, B-cell-depleted T cells, or PBMCs. Deeply sampled blood TCRbeta repertoires from subjects exposed to, actively infected with, or recovered from COVID-19 were included in the dataset. The repertoires were made available in a free public database intended to serve as a resource for research on the immune response to SARS-CoV-2. Samples were obtained from the ongoing ImmuneRACE study (first 160 participants) and from 1,000 to 1,500 subjects provided by 6 global collaborators. Sample metadata almost always included a de-identified subject ID, COVID-19 status, age in years and sex. Where available, HLA class I and class II types were taken from metadata supplied by the sample provider and were not determined by assay-based typing.

As encoded in the germline V gene, CDR1 is SNHLY while CDR2 is FYNNEI. At the junction V is shortened by 7 bases and J by 7 bases; bases outside the gene matches: 4. From cysteine to phenylalanine, the CDR3 is 13 amino acids long. This entry keeps only the CDR3 DNA: 39 bases, framed from base 1. The investigation overall reported the following: How much clinical and demographic metadata was included differed by source and by participant, and the metadata was provided uncurated.

Each collaborating institution followed its own protocols to collect whole blood in K2EDTA tubes. For TCRbeta analysis, collaborators shipped samples in one of three forms: frozen whole blood, isolated PBMCs, or DNA extracted from either of those sample types. The immunoSEQ Assay, a bias-controlled multiplex PCR, was used to amplify TCRbeta CDR3 regions from genomic DNA. In the paper's pipeline: Nucleated cell counts per sample were estimated from amplification of reference gene primers within the assay. Sequence reads were collapsed and filtered to measure the absolute abundance of every unique TCRbeta CDR3 rearrangement. For each sample, productive Simpson clonality was calculated as the square root of Simpson's diversity index across productive rearrangements. As stored in TCRdb, this immuneACCESS dataset retains in-frame rearrangements with V and J assigned. A fraction of the clones does not appear; measured against another copy, unresolved V genes explain less than half of the discrepancy, and the remainder lacks a known reason. D and trimming were read from the DNA, whereas the V and J calls and clone size are those reported in that table. For this sample there are 95,000 to 120,000 clones; more than 65% appear just once. The top ten hold under 2% of the sample.

On this clone itself: What this receptor recognizes is not known. No much larger clone exists at a distance of one base, and base qualities are not known.

Sequencing input: peripheral blood. The sequence derives from a man over 45 with acute or convalescent COVID-19. Recombination connected TRBV2 to TRBJ1-6; 7 bases in the junction line up with TRBD1. The CDR3 has the sequence CASKGQPNSPLHF. Read as DNA, the sequence is TGTGCCAGCAAGGGACAGCCGAATTCACCCCTCCACTTT.